A selection of T cell receptor beta chains follows, all from one sample in a study of radiotherapy plus CTLA-4 blockade in lung cancer. Repertoires were generated with immunoSEQ multiplex PCR, while TCRdb's copy carries only in-frame clones and drops some. This table has around 100,000 clones, about 80% appearing once. This specimen was peripheral blood, taken from a patient treated with radiotherapy plus ipilimumab. Receptors originate from a human donor with non-small cell lung cancer that progressed on radiotherapy plus ipilimumab. Some clones in this sample may be carry-over from other donors' samples. Each CDR3 is given with its conserved first and last residue. D genes are given only for firm matches. The listing skips clone size in some rows; elsewhere it reads once, few, many or a size class.

- - TRBJ2-7 TRBV6-1 CASSEVSETTYEQYF TGTGCCAGCAGTGAAGTGAGCGAAACGACCTACGAGCAGTACTTC
- - TRBJ1-1 TRBV7-9 CASSVGGFTEAFF TGTGCCAGCAGCGTAGGGGGTTTCACTGAAGCTTTCTTT
- TRBD1 TRBJ1-1 TRBV5-1 CASTPLGTGRSSEAFF TGCGCCAGCACCCCCCTAGGGACAGGGAGGTCCTCTGAAGCTTTCTTT
- - TRBJ1-6 TRBV2 CASSEAGKVSYNSPLHF TGTGCCAGCAGTGAGGCGGGGAAGGTATCCTATAATTCACCCCTCCACTTT
few - TRBJ1-2 TRBV2 CASSVDRLYGYTF TGTGCCAGCAGCGTGGACAGACTCTATGGCTACACCTTC
- - TRBJ2-3 TRBV7-3 CASSLTQVGTDTQYF TGTGCCAGCAGCCTCACTCAGGTTGGGACAGATACGCAGTATTTT
once TRBD1 TRBJ1-4 TRBV2 CASRRGQSATNEKLFF TGTGCCAGCAGGAGGGGGCAGTCGGCAACTAATGAAAAACTGTTTTTT
once TRBD2 TRBJ2-1 TRBV6-1 CASSEGASGGYVQFF TGTGCCAGCAGTGAAGGGGCTAGCGGGGGGTATGTGCAGTTCTTC
- TRBD1 TRBJ2-3 TRBV7-9 CASSFRGQNTDTQYF TGTGCCAGCAGCTTCAGGGGACAGAACACAGATACGCAGTATTTT
once TRBD2 TRBJ2-2 TRBV7-3 CASSFGLADTGELFF TGTGCCAGCAGCTTCGGACTAGCGGACACCGGGGAGCTGTTTTTT
- - TRBJ1-3 TRBV11-1 CASSLGRDSASGNTIYF TGTGCCAGCAGCTTGGGCCGAGACAGCGCCTCTGGAAACACCATATATTTT
few TRBD1 TRBJ2-7 TRBV5-1 CASSLGTGGYEQYF TGCGCCAGCAGCTTGGGGACAGGGGGCTACGAGCAGTACTTC
- - TRBJ1-5 TRBV7-2 CASSPQLGPQHF TGTGCCAGCAGCCCTCAGTTGGGGCCCCAGCATTTT
- - TRBJ1-5 TRBV2 CASGPDSNQPQHF TGTGCCAGCGGACCCGATAGCAATCAGCCCCAGCATTTT
few - TRBJ1-4 TRBV7-9 CASSPVGSNEKLFF TGTGCCAGCAGCCCGGTGGGGAGTAATGAAAAACTGTTTTTT
- - TRBJ2-2 TRBV6-4 CASSDQSRGTTGELFF TGTGCCAGCAGTGACCAGTCCCGGGGGACCACCGGGGAGCTGTTTTTT
- - TRBJ2-5 TRBV7-2 CASSPPSQETQYF TGTGCCAGCAGCCCCCCCAGCCAAGAGACCCAGTACTTC
- - TRBJ2-3 TRBV11-3 CASSFTGMDTQYF TGTGCCAGCAGCTTCACGGGAATGGATACGCAGTATTTT
- TRBD2 TRBJ2-3 TRBV5-1 CASSSAGGLINTQYF TGCGCCAGCAGCTCAGCGGGGGGGCTTATAAATACGCAGTATTTT
- TRBD2 TRBJ2-7 TRBV6-6 CASSYWTSAEQYF TGTGCCAGCAGTTACTGGACTAGCGCCGAGCAGTACTTC
- TRBD1 TRBJ2-7 TRBV18 CASSRPSGTGFDEQYF TGTGCCAGCTCACGTCCCTCCGGGACAGGGTTCGACGAGCAGTACTTC
- - TRBJ2-3 TRBV7-2 CASSLNRVRDTQYF TGTGCCAGCAGCTTAAACAGGGTTAGGGATACGCAGTATTTT
- TRBD2 TRBJ2-7 TRBV7-2 CASSLGSASGGYYEQYF TGTGCCAGCAGCTTAGGGTCGGCTAGCGGGGGTTATTACGAGCAGTACTTC
once - TRBJ2-3 TRBV18 CASSPRTDTQYF TGTGCCAGCTCACCCCGCACAGATACGCAGTATTTT
- - TRBJ2-3 TRBV7-3 CASSLRPASDTQYF TGTGCCAGCAGCTTAAGGCCAGCTTCAGATACGCAGTATTTT
medium-sized TRBD1 TRBJ1-5 TRBV4-1 CASSRQGYQPQHF TGCGCCAGCAGCCGACAGGGTTATCAGCCCCAGCATTTT
few - TRBJ2-1 TRBV11-3 CASSPGGHGYNEQFF TGTGCCAGCAGCCCAGGGGGGCACGGATACAATGAGCAGTTCTTC
- - TRBJ1-1 TRBV18 CASSPSGRDTEAFF TGTGCCAGCTCACCAAGTGGCAGGGACACTGAAGCTTTCTTT
- - TRBJ2-3 TRBV4-1 CASSQVGGLAADTQYF TGCGCCAGCAGCCAAGTAGGAGGACTTGCGGCAGATACGCAGTATTTT
- - TRBJ1-1 TRBV29-1 CSVGWGQDTEAFF TGCAGCGTTGGTTGGGGTCAGGACACTGAAGCTTTCTTT
- TRBD1 TRBJ1-2 TRBV28 CASSFFTQGMGGHTF TGTGCCAGCAGCTTTTTCACACAGGGGATGGGTGGCCACACCTTC
- - TRBJ1-2 TRBV11-2 CASSLDVGRADGYTF TGTGCCAGCAGCTTAGATGTTGGTAGGGCTGATGGCTACACCTTC
few TRBD1 TRBJ1-1 TRBV25-1 CASSERETGGTEAFF TGTGCCAGCAGTGAGCGAGAGACAGGGGGCACTGAAGCTTTCTTT
- - TRBJ2-2 TRBV7-2 CASSSRTPRGGELFF TGTGCCAGCAGCTCCCGAACTCCACGCGGCGGGGAGCTGTTTTTT
- - TRBJ1-1 TRBV29-1 CSALQSGDTEAFF TGCAGCGCTCTGCAAAGTGGGGACACTGAAGCTTTCTTT
- TRBD1 TRBJ2-7 TRBV11-2 CASSLGTATGFYEQYF TGTGCCAGCAGCTTAGGAACTGCGACAGGGTTCTACGAGCAGTACTTC
- - TRBJ1-4 TRBV5-5 CASSSDPFPTNEKLFF TGTGCCAGCAGCTCCGATCCGTTCCCAACTAATGAAAAACTGTTTTTT
- - TRBJ1-1 TRBV4-3 CASSPPGRFTEAFF TGCGCCAGCAGCCCGCCCGGCAGGTTTACTGAAGCTTTCTTT
few TRBD1 TRBJ2-7 TRBV4-2 CASSQVLGTGGYEQYF TGTGCCAGCAGCCAAGTCTTGGGGACAGGGGGCTACGAGCAGTACTTC
few - TRBJ1-1 TRBV27 CASSILRGSMNTEAFF TGTGCCAGCAGTATCCTCAGGGGTTCCATGAACACTGAAGCTTTCTTT
once - TRBJ1-2 TRBV6-1 CASSASRPRDGYTF TGTGCCAGCAGTGCGTCACGTCCGAGAGACGGCTACACCTTC
- TRBD1 TRBJ1-5 TRBV6-5 CASSPPGQGTQHF TGTGCCAGCAGCCCTCCCGGACAGGGCACCCAGCATTTT
- TRBD1 TRBJ2-7 TRBV29-1 CSVGQGSVQYF TGCAGCGTAGGACAGGGGTCTGTGCAGTACTTC
few - TRBJ2-7 TRBV10-3 CAISKTGRSYEQYF TGTGCCATCAGTAAGACAGGCCGATCCTACGAGCAGTACTTC
- - TRBJ1-2 TRBV19 CASSIPRGQSTYGYTF TGTGCCAGTAGTATTCCCCGAGGGCAGTCTACCTATGGCTACACCTTC
- - TRBJ1-1 TRBV5-4 CASRPPSGSTEAFF TGTGCCAGCAGACCGCCCTCGGGCAGCACTGAAGCTTTCTTT
- TRBD1 TRBJ1-2 TRBV9 CASSVGPGQNYGYTF TGTGCCAGCAGCGTAGGCCCGGGACAGAACTATGGCTACACCTTC
- - TRBJ2-3 TRBV7-9 CASLAYGVTDTQYF TGTGCCAGCCTCGCGTACGGGGTCACAGATACGCAGTATTTT
- - TRBJ1-6 TRBV18 CASSPRDLGVNSPLHF TGTGCCAGCTCACCTCGGGACCTAGGGGTTAATTCACCCCTCCACTTT
- - TRBJ1-2 TRBV18 CASSPLVVAGGHGYTF TGTGCCAGCTCACCCCTCGTTGTGGCTGGTGGGCATGGCTACACCTTC
few - TRBJ1-2 TRBV7-9 CASSLGRGANYGYTF TGTGCCAGCAGCTTGGGCCGGGGGGCTAACTATGGCTACACCTTC
- TRBD1 TRBJ1-3 TRBV7-9 CASSTRTGSSGNTIYF TGTGCCAGCAGCACCCGGACAGGGAGCTCTGGAAACACCATATATTTT
- - TRBJ2-5 TRBV5-1 CASSLEQASWETQYF TGCGCCAGCAGCTTGGAACAGGCTAGCTGGGAGACCCAGTACTTC
- - TRBJ2-1 TRBV7-2 CASSLGGPYNEQFF TGTGCCAGCAGCTTAGGGGGCCCTTACAATGAGCAGTTCTTC
- - TRBJ2-7 TRBV18 CASSPSGDEQYF TGTGCCAGCTCACCTTCGGGGGACGAGCAGTACTTC
- - TRBJ2-7 TRBV28 CASIQGSSYEQYF TGTGCCAGCATTCAGGGTTCCTCCTACGAGCAGTACTTC
few - TRBJ2-3 TRBV20-1 CSATREYTQYF TGCAGTGCGACCCGTGAGTATACGCAGTATTTT
- - TRBJ1-5 TRBV19 CASSPDSPRGSNQPQHF TGTGCCAGTAGTCCGGACAGTCCTAGGGGCAGCAATCAGCCCCAGCATTTT
- TRBD1 TRBJ2-5 TRBV5-1 CASSLSGQVIETQYF TGCGCCAGCAGCTTGAGCGGACAGGTCATAGAGACCCAGTACTTC
- TRBD1 TRBJ2-1 TRBV2 CASRPSTGLNEQFF TGTGCCAGCAGACCATCGACAGGGTTGAATGAGCAGTTCTTC